A single sample is the source of the 18 T cell receptor beta chains below, sequenced in a study of cytomegalovirus exposure and HLA in healthy donors. The PCR was carried out with 60 Vbeta primers and 13 Jbeta primers. Repertoires were generated with immunoSEQ multiplex PCR, while TCRdb's copy carries only in-frame clones and drops some. The sample lists approximately 97,000 clones, about 60% occurring once. The sequenced material came from PBMCs. Receptor source: a human donor in good health.

This clone has only a few counts. V gene TRBV19 combines with J gene TRBJ1-2; 9 bases agree with TRBD1. This CDR3 spans 14 amino acids. Germline assignment: CDR1 LNHDA and CDR2 SQIVND (reference sequence). Trimming took 5 bases from V and 4 from J; bases not matched to a gene: 5. CDR3 nucleotide sequence: TGTGCCAGTAGTCCGGGACAGGGAAGCTATGGCTACACCTTC. This sequence encodes CASSPGQGSYGYTF.

Only a few counts were recorded for this clone. This sequence joins TRBV19 and TRBJ2-2; 11 bases agree with TRBD2. Germline values: CDR1 LNHDA, CDR2 SQIVND (reference sequence). V dropped 7 bases and J dropped 5; count of bases not matched to a gene: 6. The CDR3 totals 15 residues. The CDR3, as DNA: TGTGCCAGTAAGGGGACTAGCGGAAAAACCGGGGAGCTGTTTTTT. Amino acids: CASKGTSGKTGELFF.

The rearrangement uses TRBV11-2 and TRBJ1-1, with D hard to call. Germline values: CDR1 SGHAT, CDR2 FQNNGV. V shed 2 bases and J shed 6 bases, with 7 bases lying between them. CDR3 size: 12 residues. This CDR3 reads CASSLPGAEAFF. CDR3 nucleotide sequence: TGTGCCAGCAGCTTACCCGGAGCTGAAGCTTTCTTT.

The V and J genes are TRBV7-3 and TRBJ1-1; 7 bases map to TRBD1. Germline V lookup: CDR1 SGHTA, CDR2 FQGTGA. V shed 2 bases and J 1 base; nucleotides not matched to a gene: 4. CDR3 length: 15 residues. CDR3 protein: CASSLQPGGNTEAFF. For the CDR3, the DNA is TGTGCCAGCAGCTTACAGCCAGGGGGGAACACTGAAGCTTTCTTT.

The chain has TRBV7-2 and TRBJ2-1, with D perhaps TRBD1 (5 bases). This CDR3 has 16 residues. Germline-derived CDR1 and CDR2 are SGHTA and FQGNSA. Trimming pared 3 bases from V and 0 bases from J, leaving 12 bases between. The chain's CDR3 is CASSFRVSSSYNEQFF. The DNA of the CDR3 is TGTGCCAGCAGCTTCAGGGTTTCGAGCTCCTACAATGAGCAGTTCTTC.

This clone was recorded only once. The rearrangement links TRBV9 to TRBJ1-2, with 8 bases that match TRBD1. V trimming: 4 bases; J trimming: 4 bases; junction bases outside the gene matches: 12. Germline V gives CDR1 SGDLS, CDR2 YYNGEE. The CDR3 contains 16 residues. The CDR3 DNA is TGTGCCAGCAGCCCAGAAGGAGGACAGGGTCCCTATGGCTACACCTTC. Translated: CASSPEGGQGPYGYTF.

The J gene is TRBJ2-1, the V gene TRBV27; D is possibly TRBD2 (5 bases). V lost 8 bases and J lost 2, with 10 bases in between. The CDR3 spans 13 residues. CDR1 is MNHEY, CDR2 SMNVEV, per germline (reference sequence). The chain's CDR3 is CASAGGPYNEQFF. The DNA of the CDR3 is TGTGCCAGCGCTGGAGGCCCCTACAATGAGCAGTTCTTC.

This clone was detected only a few times. The genes are TRBV7-8 and TRBJ2-7, with D possibly TRBD2 on 7 matching bases. V was shortened by 5 bases and J by 2 bases, with 16 bases between the two germline ends. This CDR3 region has 15 residues. In germline, CDR1 is SGHVS, CDR2 FQNEAQ. CDR3 amino acids: CASSPRGQLTYEQYF. In DNA form, the CDR3 reads TGTGCCAGCAGCCCGCGGGGGCAGCTAACCTACGAGCAGTACTTC.

The chain couples TRBV6-5 to TRBJ2-3; D is possibly TRBD2 (5 bases). There are 15 residues in the CDR3. Trimming took 2 bases from V and 0 from J, leaving 9 bases between them. Germline lookup yields CDR1 MNHEY and CDR2 SVGAGI. CDR3 DNA: TGTGCCAGCAGTTACGGCGGGTTCAGCACAGATACGCAGTATTTT. The encoded protein is CASSYGGFSTDTQYF.

The V gene is TRBV6-1, the J gene TRBJ1-6; 10 nucleotides align to TRBD1. V shed 4 bases, J shed 10 bases, and the junction held 7 bases outside the gene matches. Germline CDR1 reads MNHNS; CDR2 reads SASEGT. This CDR3 has 15 residues. CDR3 sequence: CASSVSGQGQSPLHF. The DNA for the CDR3 is TGTGCCAGCAGTGTGTCGGGACAGGGGCAGTCACCCCTCCACTTT.

This clone was found a few times. The rearrangement joins TRBV19 to TRBJ1-5; D unresolved. CDR3 length: 16 amino acids. Trimming took 3 bases from V and 2 from J, leaving 14 bases between them. In germline, CDR1 is LNHDA, CDR2 SQIVND (reference sequence). The CDR3: CASSILGMRGNQPQHF. In nucleotides, the CDR3 is TGTGCCAGTAGTATTTTGGGTATGAGGGGCAATCAGCCCCAGCATTTT.

The chain employs TRBV4-1 and TRBJ2-3; 8 nucleotides agree with TRBD2. V trimming: 0 bases; J trimming: 8 bases; junction bases outside the gene matches: 19. CDR3 length: 19 amino acids. CDR1 MGHRA and CDR2 YSYEKL come from the germline V gene. CDR3: CASSQDIWYSRQAGGTQYF. As DNA, the CDR3 is TGCGCCAGCAGCCAAGATATTTGGTACTCCAGACAGGCGGGGGGTACGCAGTATTTT.

The chain couples TRBV29-1 to TRBJ1-1, with unresolved D. Germline V gene data show CDR1 as SQVTM and CDR2 as ANQGSEA. The ends were cut back, 6 bases at V and 5 bases at J, with 13 bases in the middle. This CDR3 is built from 12 residues. The CDR3 loop reads CSVDLRGTEAFF. Here the CDR3 DNA reads TGCAGCGTGGACCTGCGAGGGACTGAAGCTTTCTTT.

The chain uses TRBV30 and TRBJ1-5; 7 positions agree with TRBD1. The germline V gene has CDR1 GTSNPN and CDR2 SVGIG (reference sequence). After removal of 3 bases from V and 7 bases from J, the junction contained 12 bases not matched to a gene. The CDR3 extends over 15 amino acids. CDR3: CAWSETGLGVQPQHF. The DNA of the CDR3 is TGTGCCTGGAGCGAGACAGGGTTGGGGGTACAGCCCCAGCATTTT.

The V gene is TRBV7-9, the J gene TRBJ2-1, with 9 positions matching TRBD2. Germline V CDR1 and CDR2: SEHNR, FQNEAQ (reference sequence). This CDR3 spans 16 amino acids. V was pared by 5 bases and J by 5 bases, with 10 bases of the junction left unmatched. CDR3 sequence: CASSPRRLAGHNEQFF. Here the CDR3 DNA reads TGTGCCAGCAGCCCAAGGAGGCTAGCGGGACACAATGAGCAGTTCTTC.

The chain has TRBV10-2 and TRBJ2-1, with 9 bases aligning to TRBD2. Germline CDR1 WSHSY, CDR2 SAAADI. V trimming: 6 bases; J trimming: 4 bases; junction bases outside the gene matches: 7. The CDR3 is 15 amino acids. The DNA of the CDR3 is TGCGCCAGCAGAATCGGGACTAGCAGTTACAATGAGCAGTTCTTC. Translation gives CASRIGTSSYNEQFF.

The V call is TRBV5-4, the J call TRBJ2-5; 10 nucleotides align to TRBD1. The germline gives CDR1 SGHNT, CDR2 YYREEE (reference sequence). After removal of 4 bases from V and 4 bases from J, the junction contained 7 bases not matched to a gene. The CDR3 runs 15 residues. CDR3 loop: CASSEPGQGRETQYF. CDR3 nucleotides: TGTGCCAGCAGCGAACCGGGACAGGGGCGAGAGACCCAGTACTTC. Using reference TRBV5-4 and TRBJ2-5 for the parts outside the CDR3, the full variable domain is ETGVTQSPTHLIKTRGQQVTLRCSSQSGHNTVSWYQQALGQGPQFIFQYYREEENGRGNFPPRFSGLQFPNYSSELNVNALELDDSALYLCASSEPGQGRETQYFGPGTRLLVL.

This rearrangement joins TRBV19 to TRBJ1-1; D not certain. Germline V gene lookup returns CDR1 LNHDA and CDR2 SQIVND (reference sequence). The CDR3 contains 14 residues. Trimming left V 2 bases short and J 0 bases short, with 7 bases between. The CDR3 DNA sequence: TGTGCCAGTAGTATATCCCAGATGAACACTGAAGCTTTCTTT. Translation: CASSISQMNTEAFF.